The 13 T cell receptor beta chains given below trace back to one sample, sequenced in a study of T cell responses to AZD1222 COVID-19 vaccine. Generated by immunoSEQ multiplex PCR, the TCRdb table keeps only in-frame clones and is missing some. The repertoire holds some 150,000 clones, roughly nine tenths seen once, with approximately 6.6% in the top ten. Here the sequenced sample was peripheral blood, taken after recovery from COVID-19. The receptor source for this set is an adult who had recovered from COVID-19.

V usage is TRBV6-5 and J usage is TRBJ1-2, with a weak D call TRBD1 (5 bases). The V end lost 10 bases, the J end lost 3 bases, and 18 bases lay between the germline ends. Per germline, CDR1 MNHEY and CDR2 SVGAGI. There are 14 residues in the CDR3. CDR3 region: CATTPGGTDYGYTF. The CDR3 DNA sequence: TGTGCCACCACTCCCGGGGGGACCGACTATGGCTACACCTTC.

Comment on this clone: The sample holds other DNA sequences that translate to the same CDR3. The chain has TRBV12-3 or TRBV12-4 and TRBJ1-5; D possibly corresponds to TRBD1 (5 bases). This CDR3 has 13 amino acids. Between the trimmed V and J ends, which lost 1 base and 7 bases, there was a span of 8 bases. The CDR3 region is CASSLVRDQPQHF. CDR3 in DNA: TGTGCCAGCAGTTTAGTTAGGGACCAGCCCCAGCATTTT.

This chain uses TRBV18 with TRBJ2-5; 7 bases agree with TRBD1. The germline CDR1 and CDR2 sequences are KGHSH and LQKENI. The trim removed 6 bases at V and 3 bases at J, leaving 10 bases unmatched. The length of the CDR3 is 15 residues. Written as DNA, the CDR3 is TGTGCCAGCTCTCTCATGGACAGGAACGAAGAGACCCAGTACTTC. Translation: CASSLMDRNEETQYF.

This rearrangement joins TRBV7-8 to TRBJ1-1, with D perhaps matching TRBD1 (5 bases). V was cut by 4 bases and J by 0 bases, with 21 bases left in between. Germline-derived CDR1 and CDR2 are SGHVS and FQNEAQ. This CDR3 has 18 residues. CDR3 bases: TGTGCCAGCAGCTCTATTCCCATTAGGGGACCCATGAACACTGAAGCTTTCTTT. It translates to CASSSIPIRGPMNTEAFF.

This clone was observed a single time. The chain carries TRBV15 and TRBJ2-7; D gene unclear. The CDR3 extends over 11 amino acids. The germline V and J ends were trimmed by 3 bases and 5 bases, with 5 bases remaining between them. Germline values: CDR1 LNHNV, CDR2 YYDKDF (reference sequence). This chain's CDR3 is CATSSGHEQYF. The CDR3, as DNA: TGTGCCACCAGCAGCGGGCACGAGCAGTACTTC.

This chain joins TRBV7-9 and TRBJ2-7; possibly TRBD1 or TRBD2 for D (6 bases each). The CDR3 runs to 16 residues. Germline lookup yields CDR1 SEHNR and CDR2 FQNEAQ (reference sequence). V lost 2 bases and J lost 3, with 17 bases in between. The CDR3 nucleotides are TGTGCCAGCAGCTTACCTCGAGGAGGGGGAGACTACGAGCAGTACTTC. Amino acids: CASSLPRGGGDYEQYF.

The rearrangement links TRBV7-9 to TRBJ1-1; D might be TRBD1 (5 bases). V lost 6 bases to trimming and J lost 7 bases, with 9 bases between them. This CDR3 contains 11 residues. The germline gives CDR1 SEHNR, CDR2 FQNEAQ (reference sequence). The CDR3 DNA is TGTGCCAGCAGGGCGACAGATGAAGCTTTCTTT. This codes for CASRATDEAFF.

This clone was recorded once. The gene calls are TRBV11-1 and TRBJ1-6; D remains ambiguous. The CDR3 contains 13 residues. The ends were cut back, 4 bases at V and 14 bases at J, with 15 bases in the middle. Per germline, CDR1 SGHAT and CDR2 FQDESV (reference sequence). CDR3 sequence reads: CASSSSVEDSLHF. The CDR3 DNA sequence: TGTGCCAGCAGCTCATCGGTGGAGGACTCCCTCCACTTT.

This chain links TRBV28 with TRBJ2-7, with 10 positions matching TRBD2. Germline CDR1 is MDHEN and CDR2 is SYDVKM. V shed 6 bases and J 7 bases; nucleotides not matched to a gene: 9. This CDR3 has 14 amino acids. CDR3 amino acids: CASSTLAGAGEQYF. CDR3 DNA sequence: TGTGCCAGCAGCACTCTAGCGGGGGCTGGGGAGCAGTACTTC. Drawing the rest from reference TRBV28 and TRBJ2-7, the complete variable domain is DVKVTQSSRYLVKRTGEKVFLECVQDMDHENMFWYRQDPGLGLRLIYFSYDVKMKEKGDIPEGYSVSREKKERFSLILESASTNQTSMYLCASSTLAGAGEQYFGPGTRLTVT.

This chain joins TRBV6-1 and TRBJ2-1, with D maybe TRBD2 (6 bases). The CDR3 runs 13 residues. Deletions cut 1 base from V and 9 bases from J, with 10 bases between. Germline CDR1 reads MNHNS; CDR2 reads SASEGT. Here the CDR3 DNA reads TGTGCCAGCAGTGAAGGGGAGGCGCGTGAGCAGTTCTTC. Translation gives CASSEGEAREQFF.

CDR3: CASSLRGNPYGYTF. For the CDR3, the DNA is TGTGCCAGCAGCCTCCGGGGAAACCCCTATGGCTACACCTTC. The J gene is TRBJ1-2, the V gene TRBV7-9, with D uncertain. Germline CDR1 reads SEHNR; CDR2 reads FQNEAQ (reference sequence). The CDR3 length is 14 residues. Trimming cost V 5 bases and J 4 bases, with 14 bases left between them.

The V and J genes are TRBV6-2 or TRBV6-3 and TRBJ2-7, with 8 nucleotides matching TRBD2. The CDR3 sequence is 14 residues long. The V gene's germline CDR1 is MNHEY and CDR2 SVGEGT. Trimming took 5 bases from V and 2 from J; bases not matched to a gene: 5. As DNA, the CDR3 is TGTGCCAGCAGTCCCCCACTAGCGGCCTACGAGCAGTACTTC. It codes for CASSPPLAAYEQYF.

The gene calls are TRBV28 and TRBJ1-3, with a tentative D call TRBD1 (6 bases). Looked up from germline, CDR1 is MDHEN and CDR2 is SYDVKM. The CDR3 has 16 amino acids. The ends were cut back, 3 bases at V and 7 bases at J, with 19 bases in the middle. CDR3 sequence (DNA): TGTGCCAGCAGTTTGGACGGGAGGGACAAAGGGAACACCATATATTTT. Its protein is CASSLDGRDKGNTIYF.